A selection of T cell receptor beta chains follows, all from one sample in a study of shared clonotypes between healthy human individuals. Here immunoSEQ multiplex PCR was the method, and the copy in TCRdb shows in-frame clones only, minus some. The sample carries approximately 700,000 clones, more than 70% recorded once. The material sequenced was memory CD4+ T cells sorted from blood. Receptors were obtained from a woman aged 30 to 39 in good health. The CDR3 runs from the conserved cysteine through the conserved F or W. A D gene is named only where the DNA matches it firmly. The size of a clone is reported for some rows only, either as once, few or many, or as a class for expanded clones.

TRBV6-5	NA	13	TRBJ1-2	NA	TGTGCCAGCGGCGATTCCGCCACTTATGGCTACACCTTC	CASGDSATYGYTF
TRBV18	NA	13	TRBJ2-7	NA	TGTGCCAGCTCACCATCGCAGGTCTACGAGCAGTACTTC	CASSPSQVYEQYF
TRBV2	NA	15	TRBJ1-4	TRBD1	TGTGCCAGCAGGAGACAGGGGCCAACTAATGAAAAACTGTTTTTT	CASRRQGPTNEKLFF
TRBV5-1	NA	14	TRBJ2-7	NA	TGCGCCAGCAGCTTGGGCGGATCCACCTACGAGCAGTACTTC	CASSLGGSTYEQYF
TRBV7-8	NA	16	TRBJ2-2	NA	TGTGCCAGCAGCTTAGCGGGGCAGAGGCCCACCGGGGAGCTGTTTTTT	CASSLAGQRPTGELFF
TRBV27	NA	14	TRBJ2-1	TRBD1	TGTGCCAGCAGTTCCGACAGGGTTTACAATGAGCAGTTCTTC	CASSSDRVYNEQFF
TRBV5-5	NA	16	TRBJ2-7	NA	TGTGCCAGCAGCGCCCTCACAGGGAACCGACTCTACGAGCAGTACTTC	CASSALTGNRLYEQYF
TRBV7-2	NA	15	TRBJ1-5	NA	TGTGCCAGCAACCTATTGGCGGGTACTCCATGGCCCCAGCATTTT	CASNLLAGTPWPQHF
TRBV25-1	NA	13	TRBJ2-1	NA	TGTGCCAGCAGTGGGTCGAGGTTCAATGAGCAGTTCTTC	CASSGSRFNEQFF
TRBV4-1	NA	15	TRBJ1-2	NA	TGCGCCAGCAGCCAATATGCGGGGGGTAACTATGGCTACACCTTC	CASSQYAGGNYGYTF
TRBV18	NA	13	TRBJ2-7	NA	TGTGCCAGCTCACCGGGAGAGAACTACGAGCAGTACTTC	CASSPGENYEQYF
TRBV28	NA	15	TRBJ1-4	NA	TGTGCCAGCAGTCTGAAACAGGGTGCTGGTGAAAAACTGTTTTTT	CASSLKQGAGEKLFF
TRBV19	NA	16	TRBJ1-5	TRBD1	TGTGCCAGTAGTATACTCCACAGGGGTCTCAATCAGCCCCAGCATTTT	CASSILHRGLNQPQHF
TRBV28	NA	15	TRBJ1-2	TRBD1	TGTGCCAGCAGGCCCCCGGGACAGGGCCACGGCGGCTACACCTTC	CASRPPGQGHGGYTF
TRBV5-1	NA	15	TRBJ1-5	TRBD1	TGCGCCAGCAGCCAGACAGGGGAAATTCATCAGCCCCAGCATTTT	CASSQTGEIHQPQHF
TRBV4-1	NA	20	TRBJ2-7	TRBD2	TGCGCCAGCAGCCCGGGAGGAAAGTTGTCTAGCGGGAGACCCACCTACGAGCAGTACTTC	CASSPGGKLSSGRPTYEQYF
TRBV5-8	few	17	TRBJ2-1	TRBD2	TGTGCCAGCAGCTTGGGTTCTAGCGGGAGGGGATACAATGAGCAGTTCTTC	CASSLGSSGRGYNEQFF
TRBV5-1	NA	15	TRBJ2-3	NA	TGCGCCAGCAGCTTCGCCACCATAGGCACAGATACGCAGTATTTT	CASSFATIGTDTQYF
TRBV27	NA	13	TRBJ1-1	TRBD1	TGTGCCAGCAGGGGACAGGCAGACACTGAAGCTTTCTTT	CASRGQADTEAFF
TRBV5-4	NA	17	TRBJ2-5	TRBD2	TGTGCCAGCAGCCCTCCAACTAGCGGGGGGGGCCGGGAGACCCAGTACTTC	CASSPPTSGGGRETQYF
TRBV28	NA	16	TRBJ1-1	NA	TGTGCCAGCAGCCCACCCCCTGCGAGAGGGTACACTGAAGCTTTCTTT	CASSPPPARGYTEAFF
TRBV28	NA	11	TRBJ2-7	NA	TGTGCCAGCAGTCCCAACTACGAGCAGTACTTC	CASSPNYEQYF
TRBV5-1	NA	15	TRBJ2-7	NA	TGCGCCAGCAGCTTGGGAGGGGGGGCAGAGTACGAGCAGTACTTC	CASSLGGGAEYEQYF
TRBV4-1	NA	15	TRBJ2-5	NA	TGCGCCAGCAGCCAAGTTGCTACCCTCCAAGAGACCCAGTACTTC	CASSQVATLQETQYF
TRBV6-6	NA	15	TRBJ1-5	TRBD1	TGTGCCAGCAGTTACTCACAGGGGGGATATCAGCCCCAGCATTTT	CASSYSQGGYQPQHF
TRBV11-3	NA	13	TRBJ1-1	NA	TGTGCCAGCAGCCGAGGGATCAACACTGAAGCTTTCTTT	CASSRGINTEAFF
TRBV6-6	NA	16	TRBJ1-5	TRBD1	TGTGCCAGTTCAGGGGGCGCGGAATTTAGCAATCAGCCCCAGCATTTT	CASSGGAEFSNQPQHF
TRBV5-1	NA	15	TRBJ2-7	NA	TGCGCCAGCAGCTTGACGGGGTCCAACTCCTACGAGCAGTACTTC	CASSLTGSNSYEQYF
TRBV28	NA	16	TRBJ1-5	NA	TGTGCCAGCAGCCCAGTTGAGTGGTGGGAGAGAGAACCCCAGCATTTT	CASSPVEWWEREPQHF
TRBV11-2	few	16	TRBJ1-2	TRBD1	TGTGCCAGCAGCTCCTCGTCCCGGACAGGGTACTATGGCTACACCTTC	CASSSSSRTGYYGYTF
TRBV5-1	few	16	TRBJ2-1	TRBD1	TGCGCCAGCAGCTTGGAGGGGCCAGGGGGCTCCGGTGAGCAGTTCTTC	CASSLEGPGGSGEQFF
TRBV7-2	NA	13	TRBJ1-2	NA	TGTGCCAGCAGCTCCCCGGGGGGGAGTGGCTACACCTTC	CASSSPGGSGYTF
TRBV4-1	NA	16	TRBJ2-7	NA	TGCGCCAGCAGCCAAGAGGCTTACGGGAGCAGCTACGAGCAGTACTTC	CASSQEAYGSSYEQYF
TRBV5-1	NA	17	TRBJ2-7	TRBD2	TGCGCCAGCAGCTTTAGGCGAGGACTAGCGAATCCCTACGAGCAGTACTTC	CASSFRRGLANPYEQYF
TRBV5-1	NA	14	TRBJ1-2	NA	TGCGCCAGCAGCTTAACCGGGAGCTGGAATGGCTACACCTTC	CASSLTGSWNGYTF
TRBV5-5	NA	16	TRBJ2-7	NA	TGTGCCAGCAGCTTGGATTTTACTAGCTCAGCCTACGAGCAGTACTTC	CASSLDFTSSAYEQYF
TRBV29-1	NA	15	TRBJ2-1	NA	TGCAGCGTTCCGGCCTCCGTGAGCTCCTACAATGAGCAGTTCTTC	CSVPASVSSYNEQFF
TRBV11-1	NA	13	TRBJ2-5	NA	TGTGCCAGCAGCTTAGCCTACCAAGAGACCCAGTACTTC	CASSLAYQETQYF
TRBV30	NA	14	TRBJ2-2	NA	TGTGCCTGGAGTGTAAATCTGGGCCCCGGGGAGCTGTTTTTT	CAWSVNLGPGELFF
TRBV5-1	NA	15	TRBJ1-4	TRBD1	TGCGCCAGCAGCTTGTTCAGGGGGCGGGAGGAAAAACTGTTTTTT	CASSLFRGREEKLFF
TRBV5-1	NA	15	TRBJ1-2	NA	TGCGCCAGCAGCTTCGGCTCAGGGAAGTCCTATGGCTACACCTTC	CASSFGSGKSYGYTF
TRBV5-1	NA	15	TRBJ2-3	NA	TGCGCCAGCAGCTTGGCAGGGGGGCACACAGATACGCAGTATTTT	CASSLAGGHTDTQYF
TRBV2	NA	14	TRBJ1-2	TRBD1	TGTGCCAGCAGTACTCGGACAGGGGGCCATGGCTACACCTTC	CASSTRTGGHGYTF
TRBV4-2	NA	15	TRBJ2-7	NA	TGTGCCAGCAGCCCTGGTCCAGGGGGGTTCTACGAGCAGTACTTC	CASSPGPGGFYEQYF
TRBV15	NA	16	TRBJ1-3	NA	TGTGCCACCAGCAGAGATTTTGGAGTCTCTGGAAACACCATATATTTT	CATSRDFGVSGNTIYF
TRBV19	NA	12	TRBJ2-3	NA	TGTGCCAGTAGCAGGACACTAGATACGCAGTATTTT	CASSRTLDTQYF
TRBV27	NA	13	TRBJ1-5	NA	TGTGCCAGCAGCCCTCGGTCCGATCAGCCCCAGCATTTT	CASSPRSDQPQHF
TRBV7-3	NA	13	TRBJ1-2	NA	TGTGCCAGCAGCCCCGGGAACTTCGTAGGCTACACCTTC	CASSPGNFVGYTF
TRBV15	few	19	TRBJ2-1	TRBD2	TGTGCCACCAGCAGAGATCCCGGGTGGACTAGCGGGAGGCGGAATGAGCAGTTCTTC	CATSRDPGWTSGRRNEQFF
TRBV10-3	NA	15	TRBJ2-3	TRBD1	TGTGCCATCAGTGACCCGACAGGGAGCACAGATACGCAGTATTTT	CAISDPTGSTDTQYF
TRBV7-6	NA	11	TRBJ2-7	NA	TGTGCCAGCAGCTCCCTCTACGAGCAGTACTTC	CASSSLYEQYF